This TCR beta chain was recovered during a study of T cell repertoires in cytomegalovirus infection. Turning to the study itself: Through public TCR beta signatures, both CMV infection and matching HLA type were indicated.

With regard to this clonotype: Its antigen is as yet unknown.

Each CDR3 protein is one row after TCRdb ran MiXCR on the reads. The sample consists of 46,000 or so distinct CDR3 sequences, 20% to 25% of them appearing once. Study-level results: Summed frequency of public TCR beta families distinguished CMV carriers with the relevant HLA. Ex vivo responses were dominated by HLA-C-restricted CMV-specific TCR beta clonotypes.

Material: PBMCs, sequenced either directly or after in vitro stimulation (not recorded which). This sequence was found in a human donor in good health (CMV status not recorded). Some clones in this sample may be carry-over from other donors' samples.

DNA for the CDR3: TGTGCCAGCAGTTACAGGCAGGGGTTCCAGCCCCAGCATTTT. Its translation is CASSYRQGFQPQHF. The V call is TRBV6-2 or TRBV6-3, the J call TRBJ1-5; D perhaps matches TRBD1 (6 bases). Trimming took off 2 bases at V and 7 bases at J, with 12 bases between the two ends. Germline V gene lookup returns CDR1 MNHEY and CDR2 SVGEGT. This CDR3 contains 14 residues.